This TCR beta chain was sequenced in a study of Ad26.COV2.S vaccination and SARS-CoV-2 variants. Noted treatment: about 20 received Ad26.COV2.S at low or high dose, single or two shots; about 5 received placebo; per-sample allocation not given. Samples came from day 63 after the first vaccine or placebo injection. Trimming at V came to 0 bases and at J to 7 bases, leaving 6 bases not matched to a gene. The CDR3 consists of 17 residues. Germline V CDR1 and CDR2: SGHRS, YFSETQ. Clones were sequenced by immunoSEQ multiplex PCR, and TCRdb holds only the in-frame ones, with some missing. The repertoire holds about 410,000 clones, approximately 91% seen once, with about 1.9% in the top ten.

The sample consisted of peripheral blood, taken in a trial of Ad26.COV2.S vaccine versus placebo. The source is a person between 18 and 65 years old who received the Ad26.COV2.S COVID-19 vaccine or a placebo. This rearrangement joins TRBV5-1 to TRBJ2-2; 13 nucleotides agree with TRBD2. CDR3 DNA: TGCGCCAGCAGCTTGGGCGGGACTAGCGGGATCCACGGGGAGCTGTTTTTT. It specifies CASSLGGTSGIHGELFF.